This TCR beta chain emerged from a study of blood T cell repertoires in COVID-19. The CDR3 is 15 amino acids. Trimming left V 0 bases short and J 1 base short, with 8 bases between. Germline assignment: CDR1 SGHTA and CDR2 FQGTGA. Original methodology: Estimation of nucleated cell counts was performed using reference gene primer amplification. The method was immunoSEQ multiplex PCR; TCRdb's version includes in-frame clones alone and lacks a portion of them. The V and J calls and clone size are taken from that table; D and trimming were inferred from the DNA. The table lists 250,000 to 300,000 clones, 85% to 90% of them singletons.

Sequencing was performed on peripheral blood. J is TRBJ2-3 and V is TRBV7-3; no clear D. The sequence was obtained from a man aged 18 to 30 with active or convalescent COVID-19. This chain's CDR3 is CASSLTWSGTDTQYF. The CDR3 DNA reads TGTGCCAGCAGCTTAACGTGGTCAGGCACAGATACGCAGTATTTT.